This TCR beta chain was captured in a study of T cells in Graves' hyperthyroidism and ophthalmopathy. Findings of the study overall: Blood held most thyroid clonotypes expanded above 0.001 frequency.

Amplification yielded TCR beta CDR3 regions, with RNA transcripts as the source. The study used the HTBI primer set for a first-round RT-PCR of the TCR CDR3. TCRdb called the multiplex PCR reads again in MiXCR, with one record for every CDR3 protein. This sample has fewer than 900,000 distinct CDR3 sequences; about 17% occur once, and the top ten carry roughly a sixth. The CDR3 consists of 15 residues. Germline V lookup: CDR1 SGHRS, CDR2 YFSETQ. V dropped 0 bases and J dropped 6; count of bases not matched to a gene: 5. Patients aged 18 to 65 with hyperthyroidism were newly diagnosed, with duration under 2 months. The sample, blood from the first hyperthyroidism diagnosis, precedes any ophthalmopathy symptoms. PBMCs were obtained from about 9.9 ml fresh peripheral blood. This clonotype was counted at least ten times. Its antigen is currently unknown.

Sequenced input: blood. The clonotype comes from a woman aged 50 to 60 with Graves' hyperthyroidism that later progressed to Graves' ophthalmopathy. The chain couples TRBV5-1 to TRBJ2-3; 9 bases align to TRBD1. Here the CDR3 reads CASSLDGTGYDTQYF. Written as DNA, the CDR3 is TGCGCCAGCAGCTTGGATGGGACAGGGTATGATACGCAGTATTTT.